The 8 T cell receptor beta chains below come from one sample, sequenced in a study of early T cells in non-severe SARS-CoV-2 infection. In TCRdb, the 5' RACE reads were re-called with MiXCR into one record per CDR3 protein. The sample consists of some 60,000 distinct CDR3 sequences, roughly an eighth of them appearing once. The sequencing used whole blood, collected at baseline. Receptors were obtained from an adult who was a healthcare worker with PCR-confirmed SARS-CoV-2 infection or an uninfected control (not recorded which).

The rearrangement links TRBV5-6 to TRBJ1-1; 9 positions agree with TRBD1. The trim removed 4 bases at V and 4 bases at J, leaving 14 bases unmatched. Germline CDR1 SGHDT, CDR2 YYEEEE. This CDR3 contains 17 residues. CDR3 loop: CASSLDRGFLGGTEAFF. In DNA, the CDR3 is TGTGCCAGCAGCCTGGACAGGGGATTCTTAGGGGGCACTGAAGCTTTCTTT.

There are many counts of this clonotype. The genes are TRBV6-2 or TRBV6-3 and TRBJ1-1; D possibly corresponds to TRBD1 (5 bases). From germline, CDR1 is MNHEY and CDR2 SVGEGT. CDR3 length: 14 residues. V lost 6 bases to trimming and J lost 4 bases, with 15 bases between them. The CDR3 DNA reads TGTGCCAGCAGACGCGGGGCTTGGAGCACTGAAGCTTTCTTT. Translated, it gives CASRRGAWSTEAFF.

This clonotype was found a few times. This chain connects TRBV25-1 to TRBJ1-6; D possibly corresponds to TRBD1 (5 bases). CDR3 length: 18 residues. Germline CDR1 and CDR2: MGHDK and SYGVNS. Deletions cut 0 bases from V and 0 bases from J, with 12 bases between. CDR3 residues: CASSEYRGRSSYNSPLHF. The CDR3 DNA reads TGTGCCAGCAGTGAATATCGGGGCAGGAGCTCCTATAATTCACCCCTCCACTTT.

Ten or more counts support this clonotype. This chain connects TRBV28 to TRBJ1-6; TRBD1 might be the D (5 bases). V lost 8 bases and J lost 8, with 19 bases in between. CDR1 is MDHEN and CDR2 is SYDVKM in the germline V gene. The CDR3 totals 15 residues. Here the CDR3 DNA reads TGTGCCAGCTCTCATGAGGGCAGGGTGGATTCACCCCTCCACTTT. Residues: CASSHEGRVDSPLHF. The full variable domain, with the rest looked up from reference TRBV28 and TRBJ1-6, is DVKVTQSSRYLVKRTGEKVFLECVQDMDHENMFWYRQDPGLGLRLIYFSYDVKMKEKGDIPEGYSVSREKKERFSLILESASTNQTSMYLCASSHEGRVDSPLHFGNGTRLTVT.

The CDR3 DNA reads TGTGCCAGCAGTTTAGCGGCTCGGGGCAATGAGCAGTTCTTC. Translated: CASSLAARGNEQFF. The V call is TRBV28, the J call TRBJ2-1; TRBD2 might be the D (5 bases). CDR1 and CDR2 (germline): MDHEN, SYDVKM. This CDR3 region has 14 residues. Trimming shortened V by 2 bases and J by 6 bases, and 11 bases separated the two germline ends.

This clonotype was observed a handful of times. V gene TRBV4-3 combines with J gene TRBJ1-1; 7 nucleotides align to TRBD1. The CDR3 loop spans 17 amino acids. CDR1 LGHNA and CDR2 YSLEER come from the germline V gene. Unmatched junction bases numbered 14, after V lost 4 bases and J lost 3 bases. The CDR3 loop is CASSPGQADRSHTEAFF. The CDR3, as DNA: TGCGCCAGCAGCCCCGGACAAGCGGACAGGAGTCACACTGAAGCTTTCTTT.

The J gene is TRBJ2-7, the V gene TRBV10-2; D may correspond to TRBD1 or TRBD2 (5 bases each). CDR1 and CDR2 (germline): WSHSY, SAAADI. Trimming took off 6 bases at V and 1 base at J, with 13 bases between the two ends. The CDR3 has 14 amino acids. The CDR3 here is CASRNIGASYEQYF. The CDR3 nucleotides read TGCGCCAGCAGGAATATCGGGGCTTCCTACGAGCAGTACTTC.

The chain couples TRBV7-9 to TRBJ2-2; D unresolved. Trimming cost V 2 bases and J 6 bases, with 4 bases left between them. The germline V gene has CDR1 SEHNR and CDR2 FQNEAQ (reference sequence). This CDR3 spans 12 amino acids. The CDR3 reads CASSLSAGELFF. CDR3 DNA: TGTGCCAGCAGCTTAAGCGCCGGGGAGCTGTTTTTT. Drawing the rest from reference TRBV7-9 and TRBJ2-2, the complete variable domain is DTGVSQNPRHKITKRGQNVTFRCDPISEHNRLYWYRQTLGQGPEFLTYFQNEAQLEKSRLLSDRFSAERPKGSFSTLEIQRTEQGDSAMYLCASSLSAGELFFGEGSRLTVL.